This T cell receptor (beta chain) is from a study of blood T cell repertoires in COVID-19. Study context: Sites in the United States, Italy and Spain provided acute and convalescent COVID-19 samples.

Libraries were prepared by immunoSEQ multiplex PCR; TCRdb keeps only in-frame clonotypes and omits some of them. This sample has 250,000 to 300,000 clones; approximately 87% occur once, and the top ten carry around 4.5%. V lost 5 bases, J lost 7 bases, and 17 bases stayed unmatched. Germline V gene data show CDR1 as LGHNA and CDR2 as YNFKEQ. This CDR3 comprises 18 residues. Sequenced sample: peripheral blood. The receptor comes from a man aged 60-69 years who had recovered from COVID-19. The V call is TRBV4-2, the J call TRBJ2-2, with 9 bases matching TRBD2. CDR3 amino acids: CASSNELAGPSRGGELFF. Written as DNA, the CDR3 is TGTGCCAGCAGCAATGAACTAGCGGGCCCATCGCGGGGCGGGGAGCTGTTTTTT.